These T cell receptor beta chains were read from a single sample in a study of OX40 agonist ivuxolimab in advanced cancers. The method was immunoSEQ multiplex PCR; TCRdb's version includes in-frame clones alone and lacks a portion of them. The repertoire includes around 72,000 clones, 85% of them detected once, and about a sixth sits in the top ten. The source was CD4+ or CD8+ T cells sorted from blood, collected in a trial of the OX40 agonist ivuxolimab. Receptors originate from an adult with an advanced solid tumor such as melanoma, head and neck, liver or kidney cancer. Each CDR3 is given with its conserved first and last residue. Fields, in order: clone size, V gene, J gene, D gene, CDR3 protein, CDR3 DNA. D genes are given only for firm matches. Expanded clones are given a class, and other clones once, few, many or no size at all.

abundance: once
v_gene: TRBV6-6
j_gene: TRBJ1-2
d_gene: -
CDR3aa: CASSYSSLSGYTF
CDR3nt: TGTGCCAGCAGTTACTCTTCGCTTTCTGGCTACACCTTC

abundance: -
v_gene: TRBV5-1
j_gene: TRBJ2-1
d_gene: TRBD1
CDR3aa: CASSLDRGAYNEQFF
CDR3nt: TGCGCCAGCAGCCTCGACAGGGGAGCCTACAATGAGCAGTTCTTC

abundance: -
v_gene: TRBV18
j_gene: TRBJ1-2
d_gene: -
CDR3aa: CASSPRAGTAGDYGYTF
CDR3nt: TGTGCCAGCTCACCGAGGGCTGGGACGGCGGGGGACTATGGCTACACCTTC

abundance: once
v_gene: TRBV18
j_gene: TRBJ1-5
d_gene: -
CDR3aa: CASSPTGQSNQPQHF
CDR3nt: TGTGCCAGCTCACCAACGGGGCAGAGCAATCAGCCCCAGCATTTT

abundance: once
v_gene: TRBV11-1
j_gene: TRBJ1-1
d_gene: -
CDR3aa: CASSREGTASEAFF
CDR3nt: TGTGCCAGCAGCCGAGAGGGGACGGCCTCTGAAGCTTTCTTT

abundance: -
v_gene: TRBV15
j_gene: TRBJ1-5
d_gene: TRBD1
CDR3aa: CATSTGQGNNQPQHF
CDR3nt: TGTGCCACCAGCACAGGACAGGGGAATAATCAGCCCCAGCATTTT

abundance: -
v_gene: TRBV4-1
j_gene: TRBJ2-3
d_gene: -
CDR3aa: CASSQVGRGLFSDTQYF
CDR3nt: TGCGCCAGCAGCCAAGTCGGACGGGGACTGTTCTCAGATACGCAGTATTTT

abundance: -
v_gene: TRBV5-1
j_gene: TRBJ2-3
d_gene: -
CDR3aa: CASKQGGFTDTQYF
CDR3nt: TGCGCCAGCAAGCAGGGCGGATTCACAGATACGCAGTATTTT

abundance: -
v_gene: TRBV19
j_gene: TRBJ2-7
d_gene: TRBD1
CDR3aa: CASSARDRYYEQYF
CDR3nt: TGTGCCAGTAGTGCTCGGGACAGGTATTACGAGCAGTACTTC

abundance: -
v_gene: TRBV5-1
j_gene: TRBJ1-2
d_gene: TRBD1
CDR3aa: CASSLKGADYGYTF
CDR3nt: TGCGCCAGCAGCTTAAAGGGGGCGGATTATGGCTACACCTTC

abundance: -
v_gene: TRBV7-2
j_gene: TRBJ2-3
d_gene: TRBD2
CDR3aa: CASSFTGGVTDTQYF
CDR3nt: TGTGCCAGCAGCTTCACGGGAGGGGTAACAGATACGCAGTATTTT

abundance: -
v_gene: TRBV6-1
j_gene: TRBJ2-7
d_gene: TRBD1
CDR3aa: CASSDSDKGQLMQYF
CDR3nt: TGTGCCAGCAGTGATTCTGATAAGGGACAGCTAATGCAGTACTTC

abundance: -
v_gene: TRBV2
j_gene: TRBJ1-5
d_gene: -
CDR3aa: CASESGLRNQPQHF
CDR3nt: TGTGCCAGCGAAAGTGGACTCAGGAATCAGCCCCAGCATTTT

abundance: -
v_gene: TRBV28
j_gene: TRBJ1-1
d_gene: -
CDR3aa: CASITWGMNTEAFF
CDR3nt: TGTGCCAGCATAACGTGGGGGATGAACACTGAAGCTTTCTTT

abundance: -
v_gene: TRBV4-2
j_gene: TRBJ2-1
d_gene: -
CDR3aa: CASGGASAYNEQFF
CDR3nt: TGTGCCAGTGGGGGGGCTAGCGCGTACAATGAGCAGTTCTTC

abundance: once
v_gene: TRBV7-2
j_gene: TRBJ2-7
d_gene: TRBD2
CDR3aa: CASSQSSGRAHEQYF
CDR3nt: TGTGCCAGCAGCCAAAGTAGCGGGAGGGCCCACGAGCAGTACTTC

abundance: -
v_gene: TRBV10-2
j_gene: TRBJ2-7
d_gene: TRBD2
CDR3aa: CASSESQLAETYEQYF
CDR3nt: TGCGCCAGCAGTGAGTCGCAACTAGCGGAGACCTACGAGCAGTACTTC

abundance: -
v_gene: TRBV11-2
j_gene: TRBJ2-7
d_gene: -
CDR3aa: CASSFTSTSTEQYF
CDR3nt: TGTGCCAGCAGCTTTACCTCTACCTCTACCGAGCAGTACTTC

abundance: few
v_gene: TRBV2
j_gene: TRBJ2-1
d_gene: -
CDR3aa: CASSAGFYNEQFF
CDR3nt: TGTGCCAGCAGTGCGGGCTTTTACAATGAGCAGTTCTTC

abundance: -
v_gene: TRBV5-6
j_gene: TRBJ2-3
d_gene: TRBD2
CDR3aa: CASNSLKREGADTQYF
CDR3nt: TGTGCCAGCAACTCCCTAAAGCGGGAGGGGGCAGATACGCAGTATTTT

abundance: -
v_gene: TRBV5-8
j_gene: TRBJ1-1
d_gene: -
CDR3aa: CASSWVRQRADTEAFF
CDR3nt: TGTGCCAGCAGCTGGGTGCGACAGCGGGCGGATACTGAAGCTTTCTTT

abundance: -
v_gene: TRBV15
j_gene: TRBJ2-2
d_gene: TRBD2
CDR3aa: CATRGGRYTGELFF
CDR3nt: TGTGCCACCAGGGGCGGGAGATATACCGGGGAGCTGTTTTTT

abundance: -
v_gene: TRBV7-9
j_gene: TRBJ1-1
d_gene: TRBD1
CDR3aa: CASSGGTGGTEAFF
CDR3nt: TGTGCCAGCAGCGGAGGGACAGGGGGGACTGAAGCTTTCTTT

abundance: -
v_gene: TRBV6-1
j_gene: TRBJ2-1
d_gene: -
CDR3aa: CASSKGSSNEQFF
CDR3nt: TGTGCCAGCAGTAAGGGTAGCAGCAATGAGCAGTTCTTC

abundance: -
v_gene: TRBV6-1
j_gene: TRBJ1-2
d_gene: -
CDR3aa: CASSEGLRPYTF
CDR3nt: TGTGCCAGCAGTGAAGGACTGCGACCCTACACCTTC

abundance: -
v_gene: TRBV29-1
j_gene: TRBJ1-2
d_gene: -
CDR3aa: CSVTGQFNYGYTF
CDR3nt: TGCAGCGTTACCGGACAGTTTAACTATGGCTACACCTTC

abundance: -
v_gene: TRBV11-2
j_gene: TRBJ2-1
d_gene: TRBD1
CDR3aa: CASSIAGTGFYNEQFF
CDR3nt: TGTGCCAGCAGCATAGCCGGGACAGGGTTTTACAATGAGCAGTTCTTC

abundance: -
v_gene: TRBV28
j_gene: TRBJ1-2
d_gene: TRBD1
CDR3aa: CAGSITGANYGYTF
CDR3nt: TGTGCCGGATCTATTACAGGGGCCAACTATGGCTACACCTTC

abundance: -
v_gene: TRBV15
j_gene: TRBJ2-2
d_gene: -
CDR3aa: CATSRDQFSGELFF
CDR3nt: TGTGCCACCAGCAGAGATCAATTTAGTGGGGAGCTGTTTTTT

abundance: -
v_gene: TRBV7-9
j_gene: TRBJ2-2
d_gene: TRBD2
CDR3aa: CASSRSGTSESNTGELFF
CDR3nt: TGTGCCAGCAGCCGTTCCGGGACTAGCGAATCGAACACCGGGGAGCTGTTTTTT

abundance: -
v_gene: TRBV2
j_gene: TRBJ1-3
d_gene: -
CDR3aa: CASSDRRQGFGTIYF
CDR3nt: TGTGCCAGCAGTGATCGTCGGCAGGGGTTTGGCACCATATATTTT

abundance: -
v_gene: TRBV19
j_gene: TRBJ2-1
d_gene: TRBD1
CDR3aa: CASSIEGQSYNEQFF
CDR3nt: TGTGCCAGTAGTATTGAGGGACAGAGTTACAATGAGCAGTTCTTC

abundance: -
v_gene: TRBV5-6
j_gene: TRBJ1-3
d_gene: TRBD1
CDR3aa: CASSRTRDRRRDTIYF
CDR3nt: TGTGCCAGCAGCCGGACCCGGGACAGGAGAAGGGACACCATATATTTT

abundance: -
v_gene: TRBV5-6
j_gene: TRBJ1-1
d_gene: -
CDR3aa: CASSLEGGWVTEAFF
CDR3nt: TGTGCCAGCAGCTTGGAGGGTGGCTGGGTCACTGAAGCTTTCTTT

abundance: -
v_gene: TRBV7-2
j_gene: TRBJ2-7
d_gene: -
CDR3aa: CASSPQRNSYEQYF
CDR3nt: TGTGCCAGCAGCCCCCAGAGAAACTCCTACGAGCAGTACTTC

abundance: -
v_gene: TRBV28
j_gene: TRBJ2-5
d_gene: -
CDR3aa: CASSLKRPETQYF
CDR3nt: TGTGCCAGCAGTTTAAAGAGACCTGAGACCCAGTACTTC

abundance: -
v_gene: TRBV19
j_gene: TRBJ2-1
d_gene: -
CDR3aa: CASSIHYSSYNEQFF
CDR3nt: TGTGCCAGTAGTATTCACTATTCCTCCTACAATGAGCAGTTCTTC

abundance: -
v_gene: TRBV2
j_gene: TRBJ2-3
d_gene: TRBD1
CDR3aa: CASRQGALRTDTQYF
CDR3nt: TGTGCCAGCAGGCAGGGGGCGCTGAGGACAGATACGCAGTATTTT

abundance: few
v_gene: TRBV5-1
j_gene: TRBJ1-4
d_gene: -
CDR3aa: CASRHEWGGNEKLFF
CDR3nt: TGCGCCAGCAGGCATGAATGGGGAGGTAATGAAAAACTGTTTTTT